This T cell receptor beta chain was sequenced during a study of blood T cell repertoires in COVID-19. Across the study: COVID-19 samples collected from the United States, Italy and Spain covered acute and convalescent phases. PBMCs, B-cell-depleted T cells, or T cells provided the cDNA or gDNA that made up the material.

Individuals drawn from under 30 US areas were roughly 18 to 89 years old. In the authors' methods: Reference gene primer amplification in the assay estimated nucleated cell counts. Sequenced by immunoSEQ multiplex PCR; TCRdb stores in-frame clones only, minus some. The DNA was the basis for D and trimming; V, J and clone size are from that table. Of 250,000 to 300,000 clones listed, around nine tenths are singletons. The CDR3 sequence is 15 residues long. CDR1 is MDHEN, CDR2 SYDVKM, per germline. Trimming cost V 6 bases and J 7 bases; bases outside gene matches: 9. What was sequenced was PBMCs or T cells enriched from blood (not recorded which). This TCR derives from an older woman in a cohort exposed to, infected with or recovered from COVID-19 (not recorded which). V and J are TRBV28 and TRBJ1-3, with 10 bases fitting TRBD1. The CDR3 DNA follows: TGTGCCAGCAGAGAGACAGGGGGCGCTGTTAACACCATATATTTT. Translating gives CASRETGGAVNTIYF.